The rows below give T cell receptor beta chains drawn from one sample of a study of memory CD4+ T cells and cytomegalovirus serostatus. Profiling relied on immunoSEQ multiplex PCR, and the TCRdb table lists in-frame clones only, not all of them. The table lists approximately 50,000 clones, about 80% of them singletons. What was sequenced was memory CD4+ T cells from blood. The source is an adult in good health and CMV-seropositive. The CDR3 runs from the conserved cysteine through the conserved F or W. The order of the fields is D gene, V gene, clone size, J gene, CDR3 DNA, CDR3 protein. A D gene is named only where the DNA matches it firmly. Size is stated for part of the rows, as once, few or many counts, or as a class when the clone is expanded.

D gene: NA
V gene: TRBV6-1
clone size: NA
J gene: TRBJ2-4
CDR3 DNA: TGTGCCAGCAGTGAAGTGGACATTCAGTACTTC
CDR3 protein: CASSEVDIQYF

D gene: NA
V gene: TRBV30
clone size: NA
J gene: TRBJ1-6
CDR3 DNA: TGTGCCTGGACCCGCCAGGATAATTCACCCCTCCACTTT
CDR3 protein: CAWTRQDNSPLHF

D gene: NA
V gene: TRBV30
clone size: NA
J gene: TRBJ2-7
CDR3 DNA: TGTGCCTGGGACGCCGGGACATCCTACGAGCAGTACTTC
CDR3 protein: CAWDAGTSYEQYF

D gene: TRBD1
V gene: TRBV18
clone size: NA
J gene: TRBJ2-5
CDR3 DNA: TGTGCCAGCTCACCGGGACAGGGCAGGGAGACCCAGTACTTC
CDR3 protein: CASSPGQGRETQYF

D gene: NA
V gene: TRBV7-8
clone size: NA
J gene: TRBJ1-1
CDR3 DNA: TGTGCCAGCAGCCCAGAGGGTGAAGCTTTCTTT
CDR3 protein: CASSPEGEAFF

D gene: NA
V gene: TRBV6-6
clone size: NA
J gene: TRBJ2-4
CDR3 DNA: TGTGCCAGCAGTTACATTGGGAGAGACATTCAGTACTTC
CDR3 protein: CASSYIGRDIQYF

D gene: TRBD1
V gene: TRBV7-2
clone size: NA
J gene: TRBJ2-3
CDR3 DNA: TGTGCCAGCAGCTCGTCGACAGGGGAAGGGGATACGCAGTATTTT
CDR3 protein: CASSSSTGEGDTQYF

D gene: NA
V gene: TRBV9
clone size: NA
J gene: TRBJ1-1
CDR3 DNA: TGTGCCAGCAGCGTCAGGGACATTCCCACTGAAGCTTTCTTT
CDR3 protein: CASSVRDIPTEAFF

D gene: NA
V gene: TRBV7-8
clone size: NA
J gene: TRBJ1-1
CDR3 DNA: TGTGCCAGCAGCGCTACAGGGCCCATGAACACTGAAGCTTTCTTT
CDR3 protein: CASSATGPMNTEAFF

D gene: NA
V gene: TRBV18
clone size: NA
J gene: TRBJ1-1
CDR3 DNA: TGTGCCAGCTCACCACCGGGGAGGGCTAGAAAGGCTTTCTTT
CDR3 protein: CASSPPGRARKAFF

D gene: NA
V gene: TRBV30
clone size: NA
J gene: TRBJ2-1
CDR3 DNA: TGTGCCTGGAGCCCGGTTATCCTCTACAATGAGCAGTTCTTC
CDR3 protein: CAWSPVILYNEQFF

D gene: TRBD2
V gene: TRBV15
clone size: NA
J gene: TRBJ2-7
CDR3 DNA: TGTGCCACCAGCAGCGGCCTAGCGGGAGAGCAGTACTTC
CDR3 protein: CATSSGLAGEQYF

D gene: NA
V gene: TRBV7-3
clone size: NA
J gene: TRBJ2-3
CDR3 DNA: TGTGCCAGCAGCTTAACGGGAGGCCCTGGCACAGATACGCAGTATTTT
CDR3 protein: CASSLTGGPGTDTQYF

D gene: TRBD1
V gene: TRBV7-3
clone size: NA
J gene: TRBJ1-5
CDR3 DNA: TGTGCCAGCAGCTTAATTGGACAGGGGATTTATCAGCCCCAGCATTTT
CDR3 protein: CASSLIGQGIYQPQHF

D gene: NA
V gene: TRBV30
clone size: NA
J gene: TRBJ2-3
CDR3 DNA: TGTGCCTGGAGGTACACAGATACGCAGTATTTT
CDR3 protein: CAWRYTDTQYF

D gene: NA
V gene: TRBV6-6
clone size: NA
J gene: TRBJ1-5
CDR3 DNA: TGTGCCAGCAGCTTTGCGGGTGGCAGGGAGATACAGCCCCAGCATTTT
CDR3 protein: CASSFAGGREIQPQHF

D gene: NA
V gene: TRBV11-2
clone size: NA
J gene: TRBJ1-1
CDR3 DNA: TGTGCCAGCAGCTTAGTTAAAATTCGCCTTGAAGCTTTCTTT
CDR3 protein: CASSLVKIRLEAFF

D gene: TRBD1
V gene: TRBV28
clone size: NA
J gene: TRBJ1-2
CDR3 DNA: TGTGCCAGCAGTCAAAGACAGGGGGCGGGACCCTATGGCTACACCTTC
CDR3 protein: CASSQRQGAGPYGYTF

D gene: NA
V gene: TRBV4-2
clone size: NA
J gene: TRBJ2-2
CDR3 DNA: TGTGCCAGCAGCCAGCGGGGGACAGGCGATACCGGGGAGCTGTTTTTT
CDR3 protein: CASSQRGTGDTGELFF

D gene: NA
V gene: TRBV6-5
clone size: few
J gene: TRBJ2-6
CDR3 DNA: TGTGCCAGCAGTAGCCGGTTGGCCCAGGCCAACGTCCTGACTTTC
CDR3 protein: CASSSRLAQANVLTF

D gene: NA
V gene: TRBV7-2
clone size: NA
J gene: TRBJ2-3
CDR3 DNA: TGTGCCAGCAGCTTAGCGCTGGGGGTGGATACGCAGTATTTT
CDR3 protein: CASSLALGVDTQYF

D gene: TRBD2
V gene: TRBV4-3
clone size: NA
J gene: TRBJ2-1
CDR3 DNA: TGCGCCAGCAGCCAAACTAGCGGGAGTGATTTCGATGAGCAGTTCTTC
CDR3 protein: CASSQTSGSDFDEQFF

D gene: NA
V gene: TRBV6-5
clone size: once
J gene: TRBJ2-7
CDR3 DNA: TGTGCCAGCAGTTACGACGGAGGGGATGCCTACGAGCAGTACTTC
CDR3 protein: CASSYDGGDAYEQYF

D gene: TRBD2
V gene: TRBV4-1
clone size: NA
J gene: TRBJ2-1
CDR3 DNA: TGCGCCAGCAGCCAAGGTGGGCTAGCGGGAGTTCCCTACAATGAGCAGTTCTTC
CDR3 protein: CASSQGGLAGVPYNEQFF

D gene: TRBD2
V gene: TRBV7-2
clone size: NA
J gene: TRBJ2-1
CDR3 DNA: TGTGCCAGCAGCTTGAGGGCTAGCGGGAGTATGTACAATGAGCAGTTCTTC
CDR3 protein: CASSLRASGSMYNEQFF

D gene: NA
V gene: TRBV28
clone size: NA
J gene: TRBJ2-5
CDR3 DNA: TGTGCCAGCACCGGTGGTGGGGGCGCAGAGACCCAGTACTTC
CDR3 protein: CASTGGGGAETQYF

D gene: TRBD1
V gene: TRBV23-1
clone size: NA
J gene: TRBJ2-3
CDR3 DNA: TGCGCCAGTCAGGGGGAGCCCAAGCCAGATACGCAGTATTTT
CDR3 protein: CASQGEPKPDTQYF

D gene: NA
V gene: TRBV7-2
clone size: NA
J gene: TRBJ1-4
CDR3 DNA: TGTGCCAGCAGCCGCTCTGCAACTAATGAAAAACTGTTTTTT
CDR3 protein: CASSRSATNEKLFF

D gene: TRBD2
V gene: TRBV5-4
clone size: NA
J gene: TRBJ2-7
CDR3 DNA: TGTGCCAGCAGCCCTTCCTGGGGGGGCGAGCAGTACTTC
CDR3 protein: CASSPSWGGEQYF

D gene: TRBD1
V gene: TRBV29-1
clone size: NA
J gene: TRBJ2-3
CDR3 DNA: TGCAGCGCCGGACGACAGGGGTTAGCAGATACGCAGTATTTT
CDR3 protein: CSAGRQGLADTQYF

D gene: NA
V gene: TRBV6-1
clone size: NA
J gene: TRBJ2-7
CDR3 DNA: TGTGCCAGCAGTGTAGGAGGGGTTGGCTACGAGCAGTACTTC
CDR3 protein: CASSVGGVGYEQYF

D gene: NA
V gene: TRBV18
clone size: NA
J gene: TRBJ1-2
CDR3 DNA: TGTGCCAGCTCACCGCCCGGGATAGGAGTCGCGACCCTAGACGGCTACACCTTC
CDR3 protein: CASSPPGIGVATLDGYTF

D gene: TRBD1
V gene: TRBV9
clone size: NA
J gene: TRBJ2-3
CDR3 DNA: TGTGCCAGCAGCCTCCGACAGGGAAGCACAGATACGCAGTATTTT
CDR3 protein: CASSLRQGSTDTQYF

D gene: NA
V gene: TRBV6-1
clone size: NA
J gene: TRBJ2-7
CDR3 DNA: TGTGCCAGCAGTGAGTTATCCGGGAACTACGAGCAGTACTTC
CDR3 protein: CASSELSGNYEQYF

D gene: NA
V gene: TRBV18
clone size: NA
J gene: TRBJ1-2
CDR3 DNA: TGTGCCAGCTCACCAAAACAGGACTATGGCTACACCTTC
CDR3 protein: CASSPKQDYGYTF

D gene: NA
V gene: TRBV7-9
clone size: NA
J gene: TRBJ2-7
CDR3 DNA: TGTGCCAGCAGGACGGCGGGAAATGTCTACGAGCAGTACTTC
CDR3 protein: CASRTAGNVYEQYF

D gene: NA
V gene: TRBV28
clone size: NA
J gene: TRBJ1-1
CDR3 DNA: TGTGCCAGCAGTCCCGGGCTCCTGAACACTGAAGCTTTCTTT
CDR3 protein: CASSPGLLNTEAFF

D gene: NA
V gene: TRBV10-1
clone size: NA
J gene: TRBJ2-6
CDR3 DNA: TGCGCCAGCAGTGGGGGAGGACCCGGGACAGGGGCCAACGTCCTGACTTTC
CDR3 protein: CASSGGGPGTGANVLTF

D gene: TRBD2
V gene: TRBV5-1
clone size: medium-sized
J gene: TRBJ2-5
CDR3 DNA: TGCGCCAGCAGCTCTCTGTCGGGAGGGCAAGAGACCCAGTACTTC
CDR3 protein: CASSSLSGGQETQYF

D gene: NA
V gene: TRBV25-1
clone size: medium-sized
J gene: TRBJ1-2
CDR3 DNA: TGTGCCAGCGTCGTACCCCCCCCCTTAGAGGGCTCTAACTATGGCTACACCTTC
CDR3 protein: CASVVPPPLEGSNYGYTF

D gene: TRBD1
V gene: TRBV29-1
clone size: NA
J gene: TRBJ2-3
CDR3 DNA: TGCAGCGCAGGGACAGGGGTGGGCACCGATACGCAGTATTTT
CDR3 protein: CSAGTGVGTDTQYF

D gene: NA
V gene: TRBV30
clone size: NA
J gene: TRBJ2-1
CDR3 DNA: TGTGCCTGGAGTCGTAGGAGCGGCAATGAGCAGTTCTTC
CDR3 protein: CAWSRRSGNEQFF

D gene: NA
V gene: TRBV30
clone size: NA
J gene: TRBJ1-3
CDR3 DNA: TGTGCCTGGAGTGTACGTAAAGGGGCTGGAAACACCATATATTTT
CDR3 protein: CAWSVRKGAGNTIYF

D gene: NA
V gene: TRBV28
clone size: NA
J gene: TRBJ1-2
CDR3 DNA: TGTGCCAGCAGTCAAGGGGTAGACTATGGCTACACCTTC
CDR3 protein: CASSQGVDYGYTF

D gene: TRBD2
V gene: TRBV4-1
clone size: NA
J gene: TRBJ2-2
CDR3 DNA: TGCGCCAGCAGCCAGATCAGGACTAGCGATCGCATCGGGGAGCTGTTTTTT
CDR3 protein: CASSQIRTSDRIGELFF

D gene: NA
V gene: TRBV19
clone size: NA
J gene: TRBJ1-2
CDR3 DNA: TGTGCCAGTAGTATAGATCGGGAGAGTGGCTACACCTTC
CDR3 protein: CASSIDRESGYTF

D gene: NA
V gene: TRBV2
clone size: NA
J gene: TRBJ2-7
CDR3 DNA: TGTGCCAGCAGTGAAGTGTTAGTCTCCTCCTACGAGCAGTACTTC
CDR3 protein: CASSEVLVSSYEQYF

D gene: NA
V gene: TRBV7-2
clone size: NA
J gene: TRBJ2-3
CDR3 DNA: TGTGCCAGCAGCCCGAACACAGATACGCAGTATTTT
CDR3 protein: CASSPNTDTQYF

D gene: NA
V gene: TRBV11-2
clone size: NA
J gene: TRBJ1-1
CDR3 DNA: TGTGCCAGCAGCTTGAATCCCGGGGGGGAAGCTTTCTTT
CDR3 protein: CASSLNPGGEAFF